This entry concerns a single TCR beta chain. What this receptor recognizes is not known. The sample holds no much larger clone one base away, and base qualities are not on file. The CDR3 regions of human TCRbeta chains were subjected to immunosequencing. The source study handled its data this way. Repertoire TCRs were checked for matches against a reference library of SARS-CoV-2-specific TCRs that had been generated using the MIRA antigen-specificity platform. Breadth was defined as the fraction of unique TCRs that were SARS-CoV-2-associated, and depth was defined as the fraction of total T cells that were SARS-CoV-2-associated. Using the MIRA data, each spike-specific TCR was assigned both to the spike region to which the TCR was reactive and to a CD4 or CD8 class. Log10-transformed breadth and depth values were compared by one-way ANOVA with Sidak's multiple comparisons tests. Imported from immuneACCESS, the table was reduced by TCRdb to in-frame sequences with V and J called. These copies leave out some clones; in studies compared against another copy, an unresolved V gene accounts for under half, and the cause of the remainder is not known. V, J and clone size derive from that table, while D and trimming were established from the DNA sequence. The sample contains 110,000 or so clones, 70% to 90% of them found a single time. The top ten clones comprise under 3% of the sample.

Explained via the paper, the time point label denotes: baseline before first vaccination. Samples from vaccinated people were obtained from the UK trials COV001 and COV002, which included a single-blind randomized controlled phase 2/3 trial of AZD1222 (ChAdOx1 nCoV-19) in healthy adults. For TCRbeta chain sequencing, PBMC samples from trial participants were taken at day 0 and at day 28 after the second dose. The data were taken from a study of T cell responses to AZD1222 COVID-19 vaccine (dated by TCRdb to the early 2020s). With respect to the entire study: Because spike-specific TCR depth and breadth did not differ between the two schedules, AZD1222 recipients who got a second dose at roughly 4 weeks were pooled with those who got a second dose at roughly 12 weeks. Trial participants were enrolled by age into 18-55, 56-69 and 70-plus year subgroups, with around 150, 28 and 57 TCR-sequenced participants respectively. TCR sequencing covered fewer than 250 trial participants: 200 to 220 given two doses of AZD1222 and 26 given two doses of MenACWY control vaccine.

Broad study findings and their caveats: After two AZD1222 doses, spike-specific TCR breadth and depth were significantly higher than at day 0 and than in MenACWY recipients. Participants were mostly white British, with more females than males. The authors suggested clonal diversity may have been underestimated. The 56-69-year group was small, and its depth increase did not reach significance, likely because of low power. Because no samples from the day 14 peak response were available, repertoires could be characterized only after the peak T cell response. Reportedly, close to half of the unique spike-specific TCRs recognized epitopes lying outside the regions that are mutated in the B.1.351 and B.1.1.7 variants. Conclusions about previously exposed vaccinees are limited, since just 6 or 7 AZD1222 recipients were seropositive for SARS-CoV-2 at baseline. The whole spike protein was spanned by vaccine-associated CD4 TCRs, and dominant responses were seen in regions 160-218 and 743-854.

Its CDR3 holds 15 amino acids, cysteine through phenylalanine. Of the read, only the CDR3 DNA is kept; its 45 bases are in frame from base 1. V was cut back by 2 bases and J by 8 bases, leaving a gap of 16 bases between them. From a lookup of the germline V gene, CDR1 and CDR2 are SGHNT and YENEEA. The specimen comprised peripheral blood, sampled on day 0 of AZD1222 vaccination. This TCR came from an adult in good health. The V gene is TRBV11-3 and the J gene is TRBJ2-1; perhaps TRBD2 is the D gene, with 7 bases matching. The CDR3 reads as follows: CASSLRGRAVYEQFF. The bases are TGTGCCAGCAGCTTAAGGGGGAGGGCCGTCTATGAGCAGTTCTTC. Reference TRBV11-3 and TRBJ2-1 proteins supply the regions before and after the CDR3; the full variable domain is: EAGVVQSPRYKIIEKKQPVAFWCNPISGHNTLYWYLQNLGQGPELLIRYENEEAVDDSQLPKDRFSAERLKGVDSTLKIQPAELGDSAVYLCASSLRGRAVYEQFFGPGTRLTVL.